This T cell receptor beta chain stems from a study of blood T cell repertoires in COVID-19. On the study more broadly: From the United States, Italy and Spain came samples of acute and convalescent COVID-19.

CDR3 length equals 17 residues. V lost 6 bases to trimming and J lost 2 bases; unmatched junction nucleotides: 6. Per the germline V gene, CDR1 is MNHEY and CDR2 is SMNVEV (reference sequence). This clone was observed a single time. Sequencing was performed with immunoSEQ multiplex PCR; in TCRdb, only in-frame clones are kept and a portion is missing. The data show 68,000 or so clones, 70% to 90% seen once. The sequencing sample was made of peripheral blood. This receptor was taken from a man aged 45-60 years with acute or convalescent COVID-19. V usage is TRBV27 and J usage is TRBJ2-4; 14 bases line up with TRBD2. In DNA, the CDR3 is TGTGCCAGCAGCCTCGGACTAGCGGGAGGAACCAAAAACATTCAGTACTTC. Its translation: CASSLGLAGGTKNIQYF.